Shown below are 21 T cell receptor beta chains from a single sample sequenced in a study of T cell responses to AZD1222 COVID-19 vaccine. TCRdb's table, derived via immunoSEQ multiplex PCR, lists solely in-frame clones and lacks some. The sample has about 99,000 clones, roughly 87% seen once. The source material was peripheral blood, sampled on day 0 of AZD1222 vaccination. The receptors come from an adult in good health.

The CDR3 DNA reads as TGTGCCAGCAGTTACAGCGGGTTGCTGGGGGAGACCCAGTACTTC. Its protein is CASSYSGLLGETQYF. This chain connects TRBV6-5 to TRBJ2-5; tentative D call: TRBD2 (6 bases). From germline, CDR1 is MNHEY and CDR2 SVGAGI. V was trimmed by 2 bases and J by 5 bases, leaving 15 bases between them. This CDR3 is 15 amino acids long.

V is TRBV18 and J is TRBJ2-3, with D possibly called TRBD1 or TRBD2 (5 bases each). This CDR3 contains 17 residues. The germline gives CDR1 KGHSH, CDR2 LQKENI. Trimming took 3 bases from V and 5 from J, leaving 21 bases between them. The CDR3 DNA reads TGTGCCAGCTCACCCACCATTGGGTTGCAGGGACGAGATACGCAGTATTTT. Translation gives CASSPTIGLQGRDTQYF.

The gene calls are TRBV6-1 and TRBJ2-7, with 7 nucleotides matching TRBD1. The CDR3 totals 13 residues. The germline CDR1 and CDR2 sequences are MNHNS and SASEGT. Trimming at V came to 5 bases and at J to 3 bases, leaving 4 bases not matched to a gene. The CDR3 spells CASSPTGLYEQYV. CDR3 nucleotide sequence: TGTGCCAGCAGTCCGACAGGGCTCTACGAGCAGTACGTC.

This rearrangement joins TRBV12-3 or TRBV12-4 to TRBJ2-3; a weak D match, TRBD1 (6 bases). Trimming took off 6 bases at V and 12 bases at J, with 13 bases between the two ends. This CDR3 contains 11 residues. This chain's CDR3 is CASSQGQSQYF. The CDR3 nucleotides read TGTGCCAGCAGCCAAGGACAGTCACAGTATTTT.

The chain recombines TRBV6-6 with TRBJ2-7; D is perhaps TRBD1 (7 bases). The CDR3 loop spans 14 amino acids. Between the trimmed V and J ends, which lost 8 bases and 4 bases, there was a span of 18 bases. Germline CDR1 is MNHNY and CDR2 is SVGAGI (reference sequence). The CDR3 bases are TGTGCCAGCCGGGCCGGGGGCAGGGGGTACGAGCAGTACTTC. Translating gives CASRAGGRGYEQYF.

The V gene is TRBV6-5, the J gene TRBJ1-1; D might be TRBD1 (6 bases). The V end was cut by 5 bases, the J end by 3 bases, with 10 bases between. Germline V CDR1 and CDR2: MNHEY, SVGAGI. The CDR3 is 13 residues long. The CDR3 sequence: CASSRRTDTEAFF. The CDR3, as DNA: TGTGCCAGCAGTCGACGGACAGACACTGAAGCTTTCTTT.

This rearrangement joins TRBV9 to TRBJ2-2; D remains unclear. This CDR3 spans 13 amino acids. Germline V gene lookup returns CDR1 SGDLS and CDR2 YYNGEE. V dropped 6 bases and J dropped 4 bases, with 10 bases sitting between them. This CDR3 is CASTQAATGELFF. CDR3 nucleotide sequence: TGTGCCAGCACCCAGGCGGCCACCGGGGAGCTGTTTTTT. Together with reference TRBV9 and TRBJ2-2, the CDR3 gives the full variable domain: DSGVTQTPKHLITATGQRVTLRCSPRSGDLSVYWYQQSLDQGLQFLIQYYNGEERAKGNILERFSAQQFPDLHSELNLSSLELGDSALYFCASTQAATGELFFGEGSRLTVL.

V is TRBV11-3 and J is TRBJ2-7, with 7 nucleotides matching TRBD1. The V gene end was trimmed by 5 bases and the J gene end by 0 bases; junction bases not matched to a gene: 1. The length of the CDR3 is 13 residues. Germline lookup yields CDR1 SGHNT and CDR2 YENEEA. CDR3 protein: CASSRTGSYEQYV. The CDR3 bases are TGTGCCAGCAGCAGGACAGGCTCCTACGAGCAGTACGTC.

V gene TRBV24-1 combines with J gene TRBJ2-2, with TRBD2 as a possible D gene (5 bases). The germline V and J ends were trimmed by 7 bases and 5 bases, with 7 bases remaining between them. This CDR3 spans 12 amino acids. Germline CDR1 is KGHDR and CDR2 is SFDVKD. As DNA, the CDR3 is TGTGCCACCAGGGGAGTAACCGGGGAGCTGTTTTTT. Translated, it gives CATRGVTGELFF.

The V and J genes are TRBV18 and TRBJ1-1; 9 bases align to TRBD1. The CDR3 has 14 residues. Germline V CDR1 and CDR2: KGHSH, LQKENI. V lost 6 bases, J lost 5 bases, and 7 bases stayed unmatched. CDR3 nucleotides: TGTGCCAGCTCTCCCGGGACAGGGCTGACTGAAGCTTTCTTT. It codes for CASSPGTGLTEAFF. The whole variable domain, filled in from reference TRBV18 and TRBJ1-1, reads NAGVMQNPRHLVRRRGQEARLRCSPMKGHSHVYWYRQLPEEGLKFMVYLQKENIIDESGMPKERFSAEFPKEGPSILRIQQVVRGDSAAYFCASSPGTGLTEAFFGQGTRLTVV.

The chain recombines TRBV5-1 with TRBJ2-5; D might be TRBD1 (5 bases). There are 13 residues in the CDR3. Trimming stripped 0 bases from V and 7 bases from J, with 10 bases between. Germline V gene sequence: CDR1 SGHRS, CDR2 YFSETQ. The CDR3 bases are TGCGCCAGCAGCTTGGCAGGGTACGGGACCCAGTACTTC. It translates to CASSLAGYGTQYF.

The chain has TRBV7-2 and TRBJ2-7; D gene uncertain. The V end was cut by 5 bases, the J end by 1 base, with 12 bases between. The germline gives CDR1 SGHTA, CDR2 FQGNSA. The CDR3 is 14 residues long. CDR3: CASSPVVRSYEQYV. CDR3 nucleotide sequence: TGTGCCAGCAGCCCGGTGGTTCGATCCTACGAGCAGTACGTC.

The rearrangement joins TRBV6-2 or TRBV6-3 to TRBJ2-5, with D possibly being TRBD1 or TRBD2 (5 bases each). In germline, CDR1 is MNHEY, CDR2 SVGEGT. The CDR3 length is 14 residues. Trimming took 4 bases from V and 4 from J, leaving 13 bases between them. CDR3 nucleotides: TGTGCCAGCAGTTGGGGGAATGATGTAGAGACCCAGTACTTC. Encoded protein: CASSWGNDVETQYF.

CDR3 DNA: TGTGCCAGCAGTCCACAGGGGGTATATGGCTACACCTTC. It yields the protein CASSPQGVYGYTF. The chain carries TRBV27 and TRBJ1-2, with 8 bases aligning to TRBD1. V lost 5 bases to trimming and J lost 5 bases; unmatched junction nucleotides: 4. The CDR3 contains 13 residues. Germline CDR1 reads MNHEY; CDR2 reads SMNVEV (reference sequence).

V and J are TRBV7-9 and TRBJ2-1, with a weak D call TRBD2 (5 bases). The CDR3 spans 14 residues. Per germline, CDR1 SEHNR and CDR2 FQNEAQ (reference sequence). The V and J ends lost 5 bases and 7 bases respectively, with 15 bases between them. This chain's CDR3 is CASSQTGLGNEQFF. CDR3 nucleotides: TGTGCCAGCAGCCAGACTGGACTTGGGAATGAGCAGTTCTTC.

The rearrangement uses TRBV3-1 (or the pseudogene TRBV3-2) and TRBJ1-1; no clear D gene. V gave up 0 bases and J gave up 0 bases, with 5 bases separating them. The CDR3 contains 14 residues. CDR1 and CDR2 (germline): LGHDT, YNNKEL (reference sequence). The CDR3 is CASSQDGVNTEAFF. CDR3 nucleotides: TGTGCCAGCAGCCAAGATGGGGTGAACACTGAAGCTTTCTTT.

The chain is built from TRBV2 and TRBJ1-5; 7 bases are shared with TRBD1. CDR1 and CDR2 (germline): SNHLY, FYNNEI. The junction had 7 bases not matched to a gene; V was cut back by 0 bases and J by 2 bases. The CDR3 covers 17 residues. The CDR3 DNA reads TGTGCCAGCAGTGAAGCGGGAGGGGGCACGGGCAATCAGCCCCAGCATTTT. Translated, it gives CASSEAGGGTGNQPQHF. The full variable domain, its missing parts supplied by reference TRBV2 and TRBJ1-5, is EPEVTQTPSHQVTQMGQEVILRCVPISNHLYFYWYRQILGQKVEFLVSFYNNEISEKSEIFDDQFSVERPDGSNFTLKIRSTKLEDSAMYFCASSEAGGGTGNQPQHFGDGTRLSIL.

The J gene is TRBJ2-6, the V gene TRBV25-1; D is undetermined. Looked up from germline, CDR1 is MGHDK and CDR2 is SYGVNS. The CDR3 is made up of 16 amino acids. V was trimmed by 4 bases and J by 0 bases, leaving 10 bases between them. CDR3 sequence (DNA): TGTGCCAGCAGTGTTAACAGAGACTCTGGGGCCAACGTCCTGACTTTC. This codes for CASSVNRDSGANVLTF.

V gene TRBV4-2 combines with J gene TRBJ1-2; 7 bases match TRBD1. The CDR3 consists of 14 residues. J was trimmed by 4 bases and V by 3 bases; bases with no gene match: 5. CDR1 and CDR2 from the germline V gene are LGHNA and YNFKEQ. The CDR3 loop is CASSQDRTGYGYTF. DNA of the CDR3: TGTGCCAGCAGCCAGGACAGGACGGGCTATGGCTACACCTTC.

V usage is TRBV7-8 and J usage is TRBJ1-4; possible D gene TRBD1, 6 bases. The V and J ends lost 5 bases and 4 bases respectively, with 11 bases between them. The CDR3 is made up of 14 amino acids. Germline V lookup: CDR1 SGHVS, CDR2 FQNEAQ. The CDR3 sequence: CASSPMDSNEKLFF. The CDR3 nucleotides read TGTGCCAGCAGCCCGATGGACAGTAATGAAAAACTGTTTTTT.

CDR3 DNA sequence: TGTGCCAGCAGAACAAACAATGAGCAGTTCTTC. It is translated as CASRTNNEQFF. This chain uses TRBV11-3 with TRBJ2-1; D remains unclear. Trimming cost V 6 bases and J 5 bases, with 5 bases left between them. Germline V gene lookup returns CDR1 SGHNT and CDR2 YENEEA. The CDR3 is made up of 11 amino acids.